A selection of T cell receptor beta chains follows, all from one sample in a study of technical replicates of blood from a handful of donors. The table came from immunoSEQ multiplex PCR; TCRdb's copy has only in-frame clones and leaves some out. The table records roughly 62,000 clones, around 96% of them present only once. The specimen sequenced was PBMCs. The receptors were gathered from a human donor in good health. Some clones in this sample may be carry-over from other donors' samples. CDR3s include the opening cysteine and the closing phenylalanine or tryptophan.

v_gene,CDR3aa
TRBV10-3,CAISNRGGAILYEQYF
TRBV6-5,CASSQQGGNQPQHF
TRBV9,CASSARTGEQYF
TRBV6-1,CASMRDSYEQYF
TRBV19,CASRGLARSGTEAFF
TRBV7-9,CASWALGGKGTDTQYF
TRBV9,CASSVYSGGETQYF
TRBV2,CASSEDRVHEQYF
TRBV7-9,CASSLALDRYSNQPQHF
TRBV6-5,CASSYSRVQPQHF
TRBV7-3,CASSLNRAGAGTEAFF
TRBV4-1,CASSWKGDTNYGYTF
TRBV30,CAWLTGLAGGTQYF
TRBV27,CACQRRGGSPYEQYF
TRBV10-3,CAISEKASGSNEQYF
TRBV7-2,CASSRGQGGLFSSYEQYF
TRBV9,CASSVEVSGGAETQYF
TRBV2,CASSGDRGGYGYTF
TRBV18,CASSPWDRHYEQYF
TRBV4-3,CASSQDAREGETQYF
TRBV6-5,CASSSKQQGFTAFF
TRBV7-9,CARGGSSYNEQFF
TRBV7-8,CASSLVGLAGRAYEQYF
TRBV5-1,CASRGTGTSMVQYF
TRBV18,CASSQQELTEAFF
TRBV2,CASSEETGGGQPQHF
TRBV4-3,CASKPSGEVDTQYF
TRBV15,CATSRDRVQSTGELFF
TRBV4-1,CASSQETGVYEQYF
TRBV19,CASSGGTNAPGELFF
TRBV13,CASSLAQGWTPLHF
TRBV21-1,CASSKQGRSNQPQHF
TRBV9,CASSGGQGITGELFF
TRBV7-9,CASSPPAPAYEQYF
TRBV29-1,CSVEVLAADTQYF
TRBV2,CASSDGRGAEAFF
TRBV4-3,CASSQGGTGNEKLFF
TRBV5-1,CASSSSGLLNEQFF
TRBV30,CAWRLQGGPYEQYF
TRBV5-1,CASSRGGDRANVLTF
TRBV6-1,CATRQGNSYEQYF
TRBV19,CASSISGTSVWSYEQYF
TRBV10-3,CAIRGQENTEAFF
TRBV27,CASSPYSGSSYNEQFF
TRBV2,CASSEARGYQPQHF
TRBV2,CASSDIVGSQEEETQYF
TRBV7-8,CASSLEVQYGEGYTF
TRBV7-9,CASLLWISGTTYEQYF
TRBV4-3,CASSQDEGSGAVYNEQFF
TRBV7-2,CASSSRDRGLGTEAFF
TRBV5-6,CASSAVAKGNANEKLFF
TRBV5-1,CASSYSVGTDTQYF
TRBV7-9,CASSAKTSGRQETQYF
TRBV14,CASSPRGTLNYGYTF